What follows describes a single TCR beta chain. Its antigen is still unknown. The CDR3 contains 16 residues. Per germline, CDR1 SGDLS and CDR2 YYNGEE. The V gene end was trimmed by 0 bases and the J gene end by 7 bases; junction bases not matched to a gene: 9. Generated by immunoSEQ multiplex PCR, the TCRdb table keeps only in-frame clones and is missing some. The data hold about 100,000 clones, with 70% to 90% observed a single time. The entry originates in a study of T cell responses to AZD1222 COVID-19 vaccine. General observations from the study: Among the donors, most were white British and more were female, and clonal diversity was possibly underestimated. Reportedly, nearly half of unique spike TCRs recognized epitopes outside B.1.351/B.1.1.7 mutations.

The chain combines TRBV9 with TRBJ2-2; the match to TRBD1 covers 7 bases. Sequences were derived from peripheral blood, sampled on day 0 of AZD1222 vaccination. This clonotype was sampled from an adult in good health. The CDR3 sequence is CASSVVGTVSVGELFF. The CDR3 coding sequence is TGTGCCAGCAGCGTAGTCGGGACAGTGTCCGTCGGGGAGCTGTTTTTT.